This T cell receptor beta chain originates from a study of tumor-infiltrating lymphocytes in primary liver carcinoma. The template, about 510 ng total RNA, yielded TCR beta cDNA made with a constant-region primer. Three nested multiplex PCR rounds, a slightly modified ARM-PCR, produced the libraries for TCR beta. TRBV1-TRBV30 forward primers paired with a C-beta reverse primer were used in the first two PCR rounds, which ran approximately 10 cycles each. TCRdb passed the multiplex PCR reads through MiXCR, listing each CDR3 protein once. Among tens of thousands of distinct CDR3 sequences, about 80% were seen once, and the ten largest hold 25%. Germline lookup yields CDR1 SGHNT and CDR2 YYREEE (reference sequence). The V end lost 4 bases, the J end lost 3 bases, and 20 bases lay between the germline ends. The CDR3 contains 16 residues. On this clonotype: Its antigen is undetermined. Because it lacks the conserved phenylalanine or tryptophan at the end, this CDR3 is likely a read error.

Scientists recovered RNA and DNA together from about 20-30 mg of unsorted bulk tissue. Study results and caveats: Blood fell significantly below tumors in its top-250-clone fraction (p = 0.039).

The sequencing sample was made of liver tumor tissue from sampling region 2. The subset denotes: tumor region T2, inferior pole. The clonotype originates from a man in his forties with primary liver carcinoma and hepatitis B virus infection. The chain has TRBV5-4 and TRBJ2-7; a weak D match, TRBD2 (7 bases). The chain's CDR3 is CASSPDGGASYYEQYY. In nucleotides, the CDR3 is TGTGCCAGCAGCCCGGATGGGGGGGCAAGCTACTACGAGCAGTACTAC.